This TCR beta chain was identified in a study of shared clonotypes between healthy human individuals. Study background: A couple of female and a few male donors aged 18 to 49 were enrolled. Per donor, three plates held CD4 naive cells, three held CD4 memory, two held CD8 naive and one held CD8 memory.

CD45RA+ naive and CD45RA-negative memory subsets were separated from CD4+ cells. Germline V gene sequence: CDR1 SGHDT, CDR2 YYEEEE. The CDR3 is 13 residues long. The germline V and J ends were trimmed by 4 bases and 8 bases, with 15 bases remaining between them. The table came from immunoSEQ multiplex PCR; TCRdb's copy has only in-frame clones and leaves some out. The sample holds 2 million to 2.5 million clones; around 93% are singletons and the top ten take roughly 0.34%. This clonotype was sampled from a man between 18 and 29 years old in good health. Some clones in this sample may be carry-over from other donors' samples. Sequencing used naive CD4+ T cells from PBMCs. The subset denotes: CD45RA+ positively selected. The chain links TRBV5-6 to TRBJ1-1; D is uncertain. The CDR3 DNA follows: TGTGCCAGCAGCCCGGACCGAGGGTTGGAAGCTTTCTTT. It yields the protein CASSPDRGLEAFF.